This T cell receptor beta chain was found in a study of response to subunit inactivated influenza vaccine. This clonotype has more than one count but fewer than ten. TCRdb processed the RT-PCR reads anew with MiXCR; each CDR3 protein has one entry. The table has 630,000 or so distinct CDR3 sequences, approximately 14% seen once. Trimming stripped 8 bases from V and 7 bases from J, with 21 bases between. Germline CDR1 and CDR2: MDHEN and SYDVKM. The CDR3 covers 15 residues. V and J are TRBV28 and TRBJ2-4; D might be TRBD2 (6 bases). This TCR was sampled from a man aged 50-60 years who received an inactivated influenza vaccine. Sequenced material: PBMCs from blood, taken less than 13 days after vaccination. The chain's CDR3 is CASSRGGPSRNIQYF. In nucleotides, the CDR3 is TGTGCCAGCTCCCGCGGAGGGCCCTCAAGGAACATTCAGTACTTC.